This TCR beta chain was found in a study of shared clonotypes between healthy human individuals. Study information: Donors had three CD4 naive, three CD4 memory, two CD8 naive and one CD8 memory plate apiece.

V was clipped by 2 bases and J by 3 bases; unmatched bases: 13. Per the germline V gene, CDR1 is SEHNR and CDR2 is FQNEAQ (reference sequence). The CDR3 is 17 residues long. Libraries were prepared by immunoSEQ multiplex PCR; TCRdb keeps only in-frame clonotypes and omits some of them. The sample has 1 million to 1.2 million clones, 60% to 80% seen once; the top ten hold 0.89%. None of the donors, who were healthy HIV-negative adults, had recently had acute infections or vaccinations. The chain uses TRBV7-9 and TRBJ2-7; TRBD1 matches at 7 bases. The receptor was derived from a man between 18 and 29 years old in good health. Some clones in this sample may be carry-over from other donors' samples. Input material: memory CD4+ T cells from PBMCs. The subset denotes: CD45RA-negative fraction. DNA of the CDR3: TGTGCCAGCAGCTTAAACGACGCACCGGGACAGCTCTACGAGCAGTACTTC. Residues: CASSLNDAPGQLYEQYF.